This T cell receptor beta chain was captured in a study of beta chain features in type 1 diabetes. This clone was recorded a few times. What it recognizes is unknown. This CDR3 contains 17 residues. The germline V gene has CDR1 LNHNV and CDR2 YYDKDF (reference sequence). V shed 0 bases, J shed 9 bases, and the junction held 7 bases outside the gene matches. Every bit of the isolated RNA underwent reverse transcription, so sequencing read expressed TCRB transcripts. The repertoire was sequenced with immunoSEQ multiplex PCR; TCRdb's copy has only in-frame clones and lacks some. The table includes 430,000 or so clones, roughly an eighth detected once. Study-wide results and limits: The question of HLA type influencing TCRB rearrangement was one that remained unresolved here.

V is TRBV15 and J is TRBJ2-1; TRBD2 agrees at 14 bases. The specimen was naive CD4+ T cells from blood. The TCR comes from a woman in her late teens or twenties in good health. CDR3 sequence: CATSRDRGTSGSGEQFF. DNA for the CDR3: TGTGCCACCAGCAGAGACCGCGGGACTAGCGGGAGTGGTGAGCAGTTCTTC.